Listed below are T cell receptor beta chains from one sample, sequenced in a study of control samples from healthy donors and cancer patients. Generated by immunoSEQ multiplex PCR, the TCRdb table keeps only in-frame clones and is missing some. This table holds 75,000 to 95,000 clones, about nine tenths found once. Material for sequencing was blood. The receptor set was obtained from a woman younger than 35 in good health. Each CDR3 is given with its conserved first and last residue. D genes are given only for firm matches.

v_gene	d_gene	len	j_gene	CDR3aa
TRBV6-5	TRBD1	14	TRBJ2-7	CASSYSDRAYEQYF
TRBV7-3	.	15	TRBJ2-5	CASSLGETSQETQYF
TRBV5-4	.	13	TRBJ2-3	CASSFGPPDTQYF
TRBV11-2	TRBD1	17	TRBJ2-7	CASSFTYGTVQSYEQYF
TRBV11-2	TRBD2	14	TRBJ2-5	CASSPMAGGETQYF
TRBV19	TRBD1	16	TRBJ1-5	CASSSRDRGLNQPQHF
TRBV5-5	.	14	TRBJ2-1	CASSLAVVDDEQFF
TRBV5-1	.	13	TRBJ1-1	CASSPPGAQEAFF
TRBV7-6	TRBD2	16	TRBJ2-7	CASSLGPGGFSYEQYF
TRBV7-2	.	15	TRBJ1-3	CASSPRDLGGNTIYF
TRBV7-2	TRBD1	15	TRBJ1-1	CASRPIDRVNTEAFF
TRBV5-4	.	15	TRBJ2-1	CASSLQGRSYNEQFF
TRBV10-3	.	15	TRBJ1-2	CAIIGQQGGIDGYTF
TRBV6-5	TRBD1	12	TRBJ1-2	CASSSYRGGYTF
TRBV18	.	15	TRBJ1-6	CASSPTRGSNSPLHF
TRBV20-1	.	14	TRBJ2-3	CSASTGTPGGPQYF
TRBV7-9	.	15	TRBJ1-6	CASSLVGGSNSPLHF
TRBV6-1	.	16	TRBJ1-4	CASSEPPQGRNEKLFF
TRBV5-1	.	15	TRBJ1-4	CASSLFRVENEKLFF
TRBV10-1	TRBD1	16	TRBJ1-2	CASSESGTGGPNGYTF
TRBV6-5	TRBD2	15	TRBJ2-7	CASSSRTSGPYEQYF
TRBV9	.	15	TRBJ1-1	CASSVWADKNTEAFF
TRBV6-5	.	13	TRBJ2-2	CASSQTGAGELFF
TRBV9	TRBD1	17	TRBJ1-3	CASSVEPGTGFGNTIYF
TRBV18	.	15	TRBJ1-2	CASSPPDLGPYGYTF
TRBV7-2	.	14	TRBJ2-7	CASSLIGRPYEQYF
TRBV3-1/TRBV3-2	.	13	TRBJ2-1	CASSQGLYNEQFF
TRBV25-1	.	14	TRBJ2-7	CASSTAGSLYEQYF
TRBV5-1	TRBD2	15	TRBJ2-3	CASREAGTSADTQYF
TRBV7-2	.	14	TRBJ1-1	CASSLLSVNTEAFF
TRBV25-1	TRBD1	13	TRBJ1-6	CASSEWGDSTIHF
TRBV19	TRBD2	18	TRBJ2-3	CASTIRVLGGGSTDTQYF
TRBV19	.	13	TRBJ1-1	CASSPGRQAEAFF
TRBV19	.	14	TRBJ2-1	CASNREESYNEQFF
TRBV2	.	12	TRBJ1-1	CASTGETTEAFF
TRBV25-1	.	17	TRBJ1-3	CASSGPGPTISGNTIYF
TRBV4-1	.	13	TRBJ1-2	CASSQEGYYGYTF
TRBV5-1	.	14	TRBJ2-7	CASSWETAGYEQYF
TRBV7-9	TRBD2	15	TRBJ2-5	CASSLEWPGGKTQYF
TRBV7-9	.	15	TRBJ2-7	CASSLGDGSSYEQYF
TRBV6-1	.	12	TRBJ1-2	CASSERVYGYTF
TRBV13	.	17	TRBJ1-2	CASSLDDRGITNYGYTF
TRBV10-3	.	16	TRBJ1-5	CAISETRKYSNQPQHF
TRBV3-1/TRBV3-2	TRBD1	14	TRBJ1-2	CASSPQGQGDGYTF
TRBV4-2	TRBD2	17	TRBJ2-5	CASDLRTSGGRGETQYF
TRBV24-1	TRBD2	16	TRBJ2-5	CATSDPGRGNQETQYF
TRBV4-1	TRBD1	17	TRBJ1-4	CASSQLAQGAGNEKLFF
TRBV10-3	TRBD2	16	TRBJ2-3	CAISDPSSGGSDTQYF
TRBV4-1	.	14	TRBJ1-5	CASSHLGNNQPQHF
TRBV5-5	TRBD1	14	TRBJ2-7	CASSPRDSSLGSYF
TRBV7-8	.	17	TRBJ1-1	CASSPGTLTFMNTEAFF
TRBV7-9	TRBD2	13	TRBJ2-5	CASSIGTSETQYF
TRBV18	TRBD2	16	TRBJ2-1	CASSPPSSGGANEQFF
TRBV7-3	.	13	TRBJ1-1	CASSDGPGTEAFF
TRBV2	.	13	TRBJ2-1	CASSELTPGEQFF
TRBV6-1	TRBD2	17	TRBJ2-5	CASSEKVYGGAAETQYF
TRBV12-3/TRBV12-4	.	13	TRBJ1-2	CASSPAPNYGYTF
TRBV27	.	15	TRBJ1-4	CASSLSQGSGEKLFF